This TCR beta chain was obtained from a study of OX40 agonist ivuxolimab in advanced cancers. Study overall: Every 2 weeks, patients received ivuxolimab intravenously, dosed at 0.01 to 10 mg/kg. General study points: Patients with a partial response at 0.1-3.0 mg/kg had among the lowest clonal expansion.

A word on this clone: Antigen: not known.

The CDR3 has 15 residues. From germline, CDR1 is SGHTA and CDR2 FQGNSA. V lost 4 bases to trimming and J lost 3 bases; unmatched junction nucleotides: 6. The protocol was immunoSEQ multiplex PCR, while the TCRdb copy is restricted to in-frame clones and leaves out a portion. This sample has roughly 28,000 clones, with 83% found just once. This sequence originates from an adult with an advanced solid tumor such as melanoma, head and neck, liver or kidney cancer. The chain is built from TRBV7-2 and TRBJ1-5; 7 nucleotides align to TRBD1. Specimen: CD4+ or CD8+ T cells sorted from blood, collected in a trial of the OX40 agonist ivuxolimab. The CDR3 sequence: CASSSEQGFNQPQHF. The CDR3 nucleotides are TGTGCCAGCAGCTCCGAACAGGGGTTCAATCAGCCCCAGCATTTT. Complete variable domain (other parts from reference TRBV7-2 and TRBJ1-5): GAGVSQSPSNKVTEKGKDVELRCDPISGHTALYWYRQSLGQGLEFLIYFQGNSAPDKSGLPSDRFSAERTGGSVSTLTIQRTQQEDSAVYLCASSSEQGFNQPQHFGDGTRLSIL.